These 9 T cell receptor beta chains were sequenced from one sample in a study of T cell responses to AZD1222 COVID-19 vaccine. The method was immunoSEQ multiplex PCR; TCRdb's version includes in-frame clones alone and lacks a portion of them. The top ten hold roughly 2% of the sample, which has approximately 160,000 clones, more than 70% seen once. This specimen consisted of peripheral blood, obtained on day 0 of AZD1222 vaccination. The source of these receptors is an adult in good health.

The rearrangement uses TRBV19 and TRBJ1-1; D not resolved. Looked up from germline, CDR1 is LNHDA and CDR2 is SQIVND (reference sequence). V was shortened by 5 bases and J by 0 bases, with 7 bases between the two germline ends. This CDR3 spans 13 amino acids. CDR3 sequence: CASSGRLNTEAFF. DNA for the CDR3: TGTGCCAGTAGTGGGCGCCTGAACACTGAAGCTTTCTTT.

This sequence joins TRBV18 and TRBJ2-3; the D gene could be TRBD1 or TRBD2 (5 bases each). The germline V gene encodes CDR1 KGHSH and CDR2 LQKENI. The ends were cut back, 0 bases at V and 2 bases at J, with 21 bases in the middle. This CDR3 has 19 amino acids. CDR3 bases: TGTGCCAGCTCACCACCACCCCCGGGACGGACAAGACTCACAGATACGCAGTATTTT. This gives the protein CASSPPPPGRTRLTDTQYF.

This chain connects TRBV7-9 to TRBJ1-2; TRBD1 matches 8 bases. Germline trimming cut 1 base from V and 8 bases from J; bases unmatched to any gene: 3. Germline CDR1 reads SEHNR; CDR2 reads FQNEAQ (reference sequence). The CDR3 spans 13 residues. The DNA of the CDR3 is TGTGCCAGCAGCTTAGGAGGACAGGGAGGCTACACCTTC. It codes for CASSLGGQGGYTF.

The genes are TRBV2 and TRBJ1-1, with D unclear. The CDR3 is made up of 11 amino acids. Looked up from germline, CDR1 is SNHLY and CDR2 is FYNNEI. V dropped 6 bases and J dropped 6 bases, with 8 bases sitting between them. The DNA of the CDR3 is TGTGCCAGCAGGGACCAGGCTGAAGCTTTCTTT. Protein sequence: CASRDQAEAFF.

The V and J genes are TRBV11-2 and TRBJ1-1; possible D gene TRBD1, 5 bases. CDR3 length equals 15 residues. The V and J ends lost 2 bases and 11 bases respectively, with 21 bases between them. Germline CDR1 is SGHAT and CDR2 is FQNNGV. The CDR3 nucleotides read TGTGCCAGCAGCTTAACAATCCAGGGCCCTGTTAGGGCTTTCTTT. Amino acids: CASSLTIQGPVRAFF.

The chain is built from TRBV7-2 and TRBJ2-5; 10 bases map to TRBD2. Trimming took 5 bases from V and 3 from J; bases not matched to a gene: 3. Germline CDR1 reads SGHTA; CDR2 reads FQGNSA. The CDR3 is made up of 14 amino acids. Here the CDR3 reads CASSPGLAEETQYF. Here the CDR3 DNA reads TGTGCCAGCAGCCCCGGACTAGCGGAAGAGACCCAGTACTTC.

This chain connects TRBV19 to TRBJ1-1; D might be TRBD1 (6 bases). Germline CDR1 is LNHDA and CDR2 is SQIVND (reference sequence). V was clipped by 3 bases and J by 4 bases, with 15 bases between them. The CDR3 has 15 amino acids. This CDR3 is CASSIRGARSTEAFF. CDR3 coding DNA: TGTGCCAGTAGTATCCGGGGGGCGCGAAGCACTGAAGCTTTCTTT. The whole variable domain, filled in from reference TRBV19 and TRBJ1-1, reads DGGITQSPKYLFRKEGQNVTLSCEQNLNHDAMYWYRQDPGQGLRLIYYSQIVNDFQKGDIAEGYSVSREKKESFPLTVTSAQKNPTAFYLCASSIRGARSTEAFFGQGTRLTVV.

The gene calls are TRBV28 and TRBJ2-5; 9 bases line up with TRBD1. Per germline, CDR1 MDHEN and CDR2 SYDVKM. Losses at the gene ends were 3 bases for V and 3 bases for J; bases not matched to a gene: 11. This CDR3 is 17 amino acids long. The DNA of the CDR3 is TGTGCCAGCAGTTTCGCCCGGACAGGGGTCTCCAAAGAGACCCAGTACTTC. Its protein product is CASSFARTGVSKETQYF. Looking up the rest from reference TRBV28 and TRBJ2-5 gives the full variable domain: DVKVTQSSRYLVKRTGEKVFLECVQDMDHENMFWYRQDPGLGLRLIYFSYDVKMKEKGDIPEGYSVSREKKERFSLILESASTNQTSMYLCASSFARTGVSKETQYFGPGTRLLVL.

The rearrangement links TRBV5-4 to TRBJ2-7; D is perhaps TRBD2 (6 bases). V was shortened by 2 bases and J by 3 bases, with 9 bases between the two germline ends. This CDR3 is built from 13 residues. In germline, CDR1 is SGHNT, CDR2 YYREEE (reference sequence). CDR3 amino acids: CASSFGGSYEQYF. The CDR3 nucleotides are TGTGCCAGCAGCTTTGGAGGGAGCTACGAGCAGTACTTC.